The T cell receptor (beta chain) described here comes from a study of T cells in Graves' hyperthyroidism and ophthalmopathy. From RNA transcripts, TCR beta CDR3 regions were amplified. First-round RT-PCR of the TCR CDR3 relied on the HTBI primer set. TCRdb called the multiplex PCR reads again in MiXCR, with one record for every CDR3 protein. This table holds some 800,000 distinct CDR3 sequences, about two fifths found once. CDR3 length: 15 amino acids. The germline V gene encodes CDR1 MNHEY and CDR2 SVGAGI. V gave up 5 bases and J gave up 4 bases, with 17 bases separating them. Sequenced input: blood. V usage is TRBV6-5 and J usage is TRBJ1-2, with D possibly being TRBD1 (6 bases). The clonotype originates from a man aged 18 to 30 with Graves' hyperthyroidism. The CDR3 coding sequence is TGTGCCAGCAGTCACGGGACACCGGGGCTCTATGGCTACACCTTC. Its translation: CASSHGTPGLYGYTF.